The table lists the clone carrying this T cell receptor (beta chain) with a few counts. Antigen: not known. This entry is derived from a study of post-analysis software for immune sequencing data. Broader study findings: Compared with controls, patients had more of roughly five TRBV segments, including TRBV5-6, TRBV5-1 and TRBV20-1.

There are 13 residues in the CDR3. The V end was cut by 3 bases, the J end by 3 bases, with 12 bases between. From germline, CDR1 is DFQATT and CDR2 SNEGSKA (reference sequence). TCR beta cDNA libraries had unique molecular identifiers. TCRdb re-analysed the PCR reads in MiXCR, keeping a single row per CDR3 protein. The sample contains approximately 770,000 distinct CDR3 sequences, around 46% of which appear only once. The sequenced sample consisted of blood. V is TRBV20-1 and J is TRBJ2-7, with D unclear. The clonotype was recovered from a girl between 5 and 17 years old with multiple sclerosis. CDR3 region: CSASSSSVYEQYF. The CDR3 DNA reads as TGCAGTGCTAGCTCCAGCTCGGTCTACGAGCAGTACTTC.